The following is a T cell receptor (beta chain) sequence with its context. The antigen remains undetermined. The table came from immunoSEQ multiplex PCR; TCRdb's copy has only in-frame clones and leaves some out. This sample has 250,000 to 300,000 clones, with 90% to 95% found just once. The record originates from a study of T cell responses to AZD1222 COVID-19 vaccine. Study-wide findings and caveats: Nearly half of spike-specific TCRs reportedly target unmutated variant regions.

The material was peripheral blood, obtained 28 days after the second AZD1222 dose. This clonotype was sampled from an adult who received the AZD1222 COVID-19 vaccine.

In DNA, the CDR3 is TGTGCCAGCAGTAAGACCCCCAATGAGCAGTTCTTC. As protein: CASSKTPNEQFF. The J gene is TRBJ2-1, the V gene TRBV25-1; D unresolved. There are 12 residues in the CDR3. Trimming removed 5 bases at V and 6 bases at J, with 8 bases between. Germline V lookup: CDR1 MGHDK, CDR2 SYGVNS.